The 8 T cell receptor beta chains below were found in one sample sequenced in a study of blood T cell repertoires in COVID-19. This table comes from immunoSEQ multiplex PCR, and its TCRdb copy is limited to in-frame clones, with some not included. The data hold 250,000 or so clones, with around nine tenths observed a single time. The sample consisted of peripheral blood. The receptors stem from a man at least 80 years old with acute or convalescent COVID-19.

The CDR3 bases are TGTGCCAGTAGTATGAGCCATTCTGGGGCCAACGTCCTGACTTTC. Translated, it gives CASSMSHSGANVLTF. This chain connects TRBV19 to TRBJ2-6; D uncertain. The V and J ends lost 3 bases and 1 base respectively, with 7 bases between them. Germline-derived CDR1 and CDR2 are LNHDA and SQIVND (reference sequence). The CDR3 sequence is 15 residues long.

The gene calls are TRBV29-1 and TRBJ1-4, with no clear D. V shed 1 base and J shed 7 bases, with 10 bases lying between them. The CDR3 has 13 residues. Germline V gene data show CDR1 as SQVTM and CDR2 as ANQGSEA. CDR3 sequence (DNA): TGCAGCGTTGAAGCTTTCCGAGGTGAAAAACTGTTTTTT. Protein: CSVEAFRGEKLFF. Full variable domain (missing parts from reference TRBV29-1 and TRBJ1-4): SAVISQKPSRDICQRGTSLTIQCQVDSQVTMMFWYRQQPGQSLTLIATANQGSEATYESGFVIDKFPISRPNLTFSTLTVSNMSPEDSSIYLCSVEAFRGEKLFFGSGTQLSVL.

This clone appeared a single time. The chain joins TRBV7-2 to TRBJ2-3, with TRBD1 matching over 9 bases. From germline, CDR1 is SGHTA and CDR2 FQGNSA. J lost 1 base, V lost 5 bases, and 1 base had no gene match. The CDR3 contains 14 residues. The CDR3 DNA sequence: TGTGCCAGCAGCAGGACAGGGGGCACAGATACGCAGTATTTT. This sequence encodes CASSRTGGTDTQYF.

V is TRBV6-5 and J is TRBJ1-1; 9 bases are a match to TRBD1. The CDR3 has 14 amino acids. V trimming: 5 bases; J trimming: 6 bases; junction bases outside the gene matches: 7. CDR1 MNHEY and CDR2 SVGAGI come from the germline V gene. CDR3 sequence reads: CASSRGQGSAEAFF. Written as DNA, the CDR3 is TGTGCCAGCAGTCGTGGACAGGGGAGCGCTGAAGCTTTCTTT.

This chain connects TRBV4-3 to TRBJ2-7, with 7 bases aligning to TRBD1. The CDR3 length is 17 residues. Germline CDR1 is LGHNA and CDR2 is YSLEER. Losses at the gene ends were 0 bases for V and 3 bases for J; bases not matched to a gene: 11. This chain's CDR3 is CASSQDWGADRSYEQYF. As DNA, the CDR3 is TGCGCCAGCAGCCAAGATTGGGGAGCGGACAGGAGCTACGAGCAGTACTTC.

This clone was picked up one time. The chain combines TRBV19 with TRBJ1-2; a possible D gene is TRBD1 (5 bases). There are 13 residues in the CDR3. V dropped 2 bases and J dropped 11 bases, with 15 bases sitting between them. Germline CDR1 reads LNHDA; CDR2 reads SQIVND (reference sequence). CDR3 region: CASSIRPLGGYTF. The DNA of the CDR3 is TGTGCCAGTAGTATAAGACCGCTGGGGGGGTACACCTTC.

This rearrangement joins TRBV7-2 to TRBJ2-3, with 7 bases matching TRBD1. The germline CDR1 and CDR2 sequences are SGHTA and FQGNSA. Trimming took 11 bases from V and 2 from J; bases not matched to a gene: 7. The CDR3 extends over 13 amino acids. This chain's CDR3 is CAGSDRATDTQYF. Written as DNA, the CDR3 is TGTGCCGGGTCCGACAGGGCCACAGATACGCAGTATTTT.

CDR3: CASSLGVLSTNEQYF. The CDR3 region has the DNA TGTGCCAGCAGCTTAGGCGTACTATCAACTAACGAGCAGTACTTC. The rearrangement links TRBV7-2 to TRBJ2-7; D remains ambiguous. Germline V gives CDR1 SGHTA, CDR2 FQGNSA. V was trimmed by 1 base and J by 5 bases, leaving 15 bases between them. The CDR3 is 15 amino acids. Full variable domain (rest looked up from reference TRBV7-2 and TRBJ2-7): GAGVSQSPSNKVTEKGKDVELRCDPISGHTALYWYRQSLGQGLEFLIYFQGNSAPDKSGLPSDRFSAERTGGSVSTLTIQRTQQEDSAVYLCASSLGVLSTNEQYFGPGTRLTVT.